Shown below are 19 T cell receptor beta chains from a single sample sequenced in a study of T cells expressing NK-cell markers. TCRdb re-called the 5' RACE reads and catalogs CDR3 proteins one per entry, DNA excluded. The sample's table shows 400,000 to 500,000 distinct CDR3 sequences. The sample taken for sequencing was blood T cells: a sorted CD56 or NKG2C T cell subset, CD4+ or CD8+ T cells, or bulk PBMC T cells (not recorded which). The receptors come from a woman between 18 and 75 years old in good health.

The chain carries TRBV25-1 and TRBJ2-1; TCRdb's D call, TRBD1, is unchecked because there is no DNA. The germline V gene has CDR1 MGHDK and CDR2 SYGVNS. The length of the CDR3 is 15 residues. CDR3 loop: CASLSETGSYNEQFF.

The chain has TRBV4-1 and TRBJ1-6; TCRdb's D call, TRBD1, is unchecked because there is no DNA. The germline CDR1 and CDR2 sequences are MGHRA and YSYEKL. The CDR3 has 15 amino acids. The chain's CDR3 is CASSQVWDRGSPLHF.

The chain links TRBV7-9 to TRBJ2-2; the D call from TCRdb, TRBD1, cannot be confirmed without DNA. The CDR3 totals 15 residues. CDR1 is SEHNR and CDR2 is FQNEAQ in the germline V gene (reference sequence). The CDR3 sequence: CASSLGQGVTGELFF.

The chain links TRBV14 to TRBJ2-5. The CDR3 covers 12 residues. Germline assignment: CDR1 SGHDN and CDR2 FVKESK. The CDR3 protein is CASSQYRETQYF. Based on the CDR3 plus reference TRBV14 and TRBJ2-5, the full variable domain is EAGVTQFPSHSVIEKGQTVTLRCDPISGHDNLYWYRRVMGKEIKFLLHFVKESKQDESGMPNNRFLAERTGGTYSTLKVQPAELEDSGVYFCASSQYRETQYFGPGTRLLVL.

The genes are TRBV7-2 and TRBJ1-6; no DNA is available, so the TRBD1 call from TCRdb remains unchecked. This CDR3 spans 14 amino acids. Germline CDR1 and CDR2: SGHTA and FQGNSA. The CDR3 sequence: CASSLQGGDSPLHF.

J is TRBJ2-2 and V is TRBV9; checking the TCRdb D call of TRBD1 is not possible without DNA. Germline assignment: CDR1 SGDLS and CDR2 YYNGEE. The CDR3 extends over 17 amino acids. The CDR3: CASSVAVDRGRTGELFF.

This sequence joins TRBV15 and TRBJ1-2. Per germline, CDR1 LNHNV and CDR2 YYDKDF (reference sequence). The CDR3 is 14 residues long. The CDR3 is CATSGARLNYGYTF.

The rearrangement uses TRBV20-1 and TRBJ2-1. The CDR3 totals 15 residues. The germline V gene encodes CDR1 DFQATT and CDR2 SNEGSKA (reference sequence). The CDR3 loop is CSATKPALVQNEQFF.

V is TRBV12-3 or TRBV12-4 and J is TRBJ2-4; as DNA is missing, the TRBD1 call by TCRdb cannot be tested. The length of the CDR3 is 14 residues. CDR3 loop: CASRPDGTRNIQYF.

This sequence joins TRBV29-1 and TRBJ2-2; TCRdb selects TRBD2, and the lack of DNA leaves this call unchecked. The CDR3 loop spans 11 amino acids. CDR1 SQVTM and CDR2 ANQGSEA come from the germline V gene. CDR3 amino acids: CSAGHTGELFF.

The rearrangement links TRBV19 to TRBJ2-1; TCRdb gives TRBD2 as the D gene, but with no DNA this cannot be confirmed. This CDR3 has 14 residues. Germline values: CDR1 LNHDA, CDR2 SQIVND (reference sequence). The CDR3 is CASSIESSGDEQFF.

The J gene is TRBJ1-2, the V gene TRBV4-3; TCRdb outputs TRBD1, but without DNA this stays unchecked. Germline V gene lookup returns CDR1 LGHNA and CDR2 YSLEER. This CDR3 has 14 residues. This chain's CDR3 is CASSQDVPGYGYTF.

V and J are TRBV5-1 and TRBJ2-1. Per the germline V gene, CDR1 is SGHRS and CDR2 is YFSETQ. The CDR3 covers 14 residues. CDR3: CASSLGSSYNEQFF.

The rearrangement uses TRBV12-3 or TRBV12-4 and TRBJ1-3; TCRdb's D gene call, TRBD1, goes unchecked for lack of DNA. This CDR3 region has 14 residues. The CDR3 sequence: CASSRGGPGNTIYF.

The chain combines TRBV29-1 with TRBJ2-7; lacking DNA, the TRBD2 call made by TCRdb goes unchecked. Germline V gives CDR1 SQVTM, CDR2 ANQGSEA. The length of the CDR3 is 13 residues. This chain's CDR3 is CSFILAGGYEQYF.

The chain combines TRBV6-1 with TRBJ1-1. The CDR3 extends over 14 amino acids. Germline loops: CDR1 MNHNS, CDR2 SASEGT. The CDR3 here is CASSDSVFWTEAFF.

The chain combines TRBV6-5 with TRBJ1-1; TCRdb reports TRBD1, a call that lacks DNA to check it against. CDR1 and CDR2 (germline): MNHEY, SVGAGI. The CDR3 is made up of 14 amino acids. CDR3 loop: CASSYSQGNTEAFF.

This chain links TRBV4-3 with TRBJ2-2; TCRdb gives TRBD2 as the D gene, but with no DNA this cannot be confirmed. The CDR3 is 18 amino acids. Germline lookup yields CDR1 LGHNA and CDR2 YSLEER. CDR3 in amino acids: CASSQELAGVGNTGELFF.

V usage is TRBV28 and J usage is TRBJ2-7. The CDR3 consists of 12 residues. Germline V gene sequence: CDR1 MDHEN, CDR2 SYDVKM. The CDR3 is CASSSSFYEQYF.